Below, one TCR beta chain is given with its context. The data are from a study of blood T cell repertoires in COVID-19. Study-wide background: COVID-19 samples from acute and convalescent phases originated in the United States, Italy and Spain. From T cells, B-cell-depleted T cells, or PBMCs came the material, which was cDNA or gDNA.

Original analysis: Estimation of nucleated cell counts was performed using reference gene primer amplification. Only in-frame clones appear in the TCRdb table, and some are missing; sequencing was by immunoSEQ multiplex PCR. V and J calls and clone size follow that table, whereas D and trimming were derived from the DNA. The profile shows 35,000 or so clones, under 90% of them singletons. This CDR3 comprises 17 residues. The germline gives CDR1 SGHKS, CDR2 YYEKEE (reference sequence). V shed 5 bases and J 0 bases; nucleotides not matched to a gene: 11. This sequence originates from a human donor in a cohort sampled during active COVID-19. The chain is built from TRBV5-5 and TRBJ1-3, with 7 bases matching TRBD1. The specimen was peripheral blood. The CDR3 DNA reads as TGTGCCAGCAGTCGGGACGGGACAGTATACTCTGGAAACACCATATATTTT. Translated, it gives CASSRDGTVYSGNTIYF. The complete variable domain, with remaining parts taken from reference TRBV5-5 and TRBJ1-3, reads DAGVTQSPTHLIKTRGQQVTLRCSPISGHKSVSWYQQVLGQGPQFIFQYYEKEERGRGNFPDRFSARQFPNYSSELNVNALLLGDSALYLCASSRDGTVYSGNTIYFGEGSWLTVV.